This T cell receptor beta chain was retrieved from a study of ipilimumab plus nivolumab after autologous stem cell transplantation. Patients got 3 mg/kg IV nivolumab weeks 1, 4, 7, 10, then biweekly through week 26. Regarding this clone: The antigen is undetermined.

Sequencing was performed with immunoSEQ multiplex PCR; in TCRdb, only in-frame clones are kept and a portion is missing. This sample has some 41,000 clones; over 90% occur once, and the top ten carry 0.75% to 1%. Study-wide results and limits: The authors say TCR, Treg and microbiome findings warrant further study.

Germline values: CDR1 MDHEN, CDR2 SYDVKM. V dropped 5 bases and J dropped 6; count of bases not matched to a gene: 10. This CDR3 spans 15 amino acids. The sequence derives from a male donor with multiple myeloma. The chain couples TRBV28 to TRBJ1-1; 9 positions match TRBD1. The sample in question was PBMCs, obtained in a trial of ipilimumab plus nivolumab as post-transplant consolidation. Here the CDR3 DNA reads TGTGCCAGCAGTCCACGGGACAGGGTCTGGGCTGAAGCTTTCTTT. Encoded protein: CASSPRDRVWAEAFF.